What follows are 6 T cell receptor beta chains derived from one specimen sequenced in a study of blood T cell repertoires in COVID-19. Sequencing was performed with immunoSEQ multiplex PCR; in TCRdb, only in-frame clones are kept and a portion is missing. The profile covers over 200,000 clones, with around 83% appearing a single time and around 5.4% taken by the ten largest. Sequenced input: peripheral blood. The source of these receptors is an elderly man with acute or convalescent COVID-19.

V and J are TRBV28 and TRBJ1-1; 11 positions agree with TRBD1. Germline loops: CDR1 MDHEN, CDR2 SYDVKM. This CDR3 is built from 17 residues. The ends lost 5 bases at V and 2 bases at J; junction bases unmatched: 10. CDR3 sequence reads: CASSLPRTGGFNTEAFF. The DNA for the CDR3 is TGTGCCAGCAGTCTTCCCAGGACAGGGGGCTTTAACACTGAAGCTTTCTTT.

V is TRBV3-1 (or the pseudogene TRBV3-2) and J is TRBJ2-7; D is unclear. V lost 1 base to trimming and J lost 0 bases, with 13 bases between them. This CDR3 is built from 16 residues. Germline-derived CDR1 and CDR2 are LGHDT and YNNKEL (reference sequence). In DNA form, the CDR3 reads TGTGCCAGCAGCCAAGTTTTGGCAGGAAGCTCCTACGAGCAGTACTTC. Translation: CASSQVLAGSSYEQYF.

This chain links TRBV6-4 with TRBJ1-2, with 8 bases fitting TRBD1. Germline lookup yields CDR1 MRHNA and CDR2 SNTAGT. This CDR3 spans 14 amino acids. Trimming at V came to 8 bases and at J to 2 bases, leaving 7 bases not matched to a gene. The DNA for the CDR3 is TGTGCCAGCCCCCGCGGACAGGGCAACTATGGCTACACCTTC. Encoded protein: CASPRGQGNYGYTF.

The chain is built from TRBV7-3 and TRBJ1-2, with 7 bases aligning to TRBD1. The ends lost 5 bases at V and 2 bases at J; junction bases unmatched: 2. CDR1 is SGHTA, CDR2 FQGTGA, per germline. This CDR3 is built from 13 residues. CDR3 in amino acids: CASSRDSNYGYTF. The CDR3 coding sequence is TGTGCCAGCAGCCGGGACAGCAACTATGGCTACACCTTC.

Worth noting for this clone: At one boundary the junction diverges from the germline segment, which might be a read error. This sequence joins TRBV7-8 and TRBJ2-5; possibly TRBD2 for D (5 bases). The germline V gene encodes CDR1 SGHVS and CDR2 FQNEAQ. The CDR3 sequence is 13 residues long. The CDR3 nucleotides are TGTGCCAGCAGCGAGGGTCACCAGGAGACCCAGTACTTC. Its protein product is CASSEGHQETQYF. The variable domain in full, completed from reference TRBV7-8 and TRBJ2-5, reads GAGVSQSPRYKVAKRGQDVALRCDPISGHVSLFWYQQALGQGPEFLTYFQNEAQLDKSGLPSDRFFAERPEGSVSTLKIQRTQQEDSAVYLCASSEGHQETQYFGPGTRLLVL.

Written as DNA, the CDR3 is TGTGCCAGCAGTGGTAACAGGGAAAATGAAAAACTGTTTTTT. It translates to CASSGNRENEKLFF. The genes are TRBV2 and TRBJ1-4; perhaps TRBD1 as D (6 bases). The CDR3 consists of 14 residues. Trimming pared 4 bases from V and 5 bases from J, leaving 11 bases between. Germline-derived CDR1 and CDR2 are SNHLY and FYNNEI.